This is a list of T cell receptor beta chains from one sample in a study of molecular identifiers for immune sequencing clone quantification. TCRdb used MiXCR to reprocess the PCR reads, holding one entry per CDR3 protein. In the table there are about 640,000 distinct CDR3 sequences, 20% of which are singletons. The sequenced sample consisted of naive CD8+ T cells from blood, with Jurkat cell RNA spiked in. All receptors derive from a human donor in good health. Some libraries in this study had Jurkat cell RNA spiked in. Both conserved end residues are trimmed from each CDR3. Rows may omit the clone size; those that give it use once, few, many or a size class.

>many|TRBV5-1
ASSLAGKGNEQF
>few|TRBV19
ASRGQAPGQF
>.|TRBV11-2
ASSNDGGWVNNEQF
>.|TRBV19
ASSIGGGAGETQY
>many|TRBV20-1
SARDLRGGADEQF
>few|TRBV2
ASSELTGGAETQY
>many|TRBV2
ASSRQGPNEKLF
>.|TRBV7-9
ASSSPMTYEQY
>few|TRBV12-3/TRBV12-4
ASSLGDRLNEKLF
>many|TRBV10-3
AISELLASTQY
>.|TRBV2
ASSDFRSGANVLT
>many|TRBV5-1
ASSLADRVTYEQY
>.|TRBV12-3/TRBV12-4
ASGPMATEAS
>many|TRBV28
ASTPLGPSGPTDTQY
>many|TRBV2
ASMGPPRYTQY
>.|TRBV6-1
ASSEAGRVGETQY
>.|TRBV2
ASGEAWTGPVYEQY
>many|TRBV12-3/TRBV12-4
ASSPPGQGSPNTEAF
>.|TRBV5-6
ASGFGRRDTQY
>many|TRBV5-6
ASSVKGLTYEQY
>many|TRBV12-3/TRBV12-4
ASILSLGYPLSTDTQY
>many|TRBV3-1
ASSQDFGTENQPQH